This T cell receptor (beta chain) was retrieved from a study of metastatic and nonmetastatic thyroid tumors. Background on the study: Across blood and tumor or nodule tissue, repertoires from malignant and benign thyroid patients were compared with one another. General study results and limits: For both blood and tumor, malignant thyroid tumors reportedly showed significantly higher TCR beta diversity than benign nodules did.

The CDR3 has 15 residues. Germline V CDR1 and CDR2: SGHVS, FNYEAQ. V dropped 5 bases and J dropped 2 bases, with 14 bases sitting between them. The entire patient cohort was treatment-naive prior to thyroid surgery. Authors' data handling: Between-group CDR3 differences, defined by clinicopathological status, yielded a distant-metastasis classifier for papillary thyroid cancer. TCRdb re-processed the PCR reads through MiXCR. The V and J calls follow TCRdb's processing rather than the paper's. The data show almost 5,500 clones, 30% to 45% seen once. Comment on this clone: No antigen is known for it.

Specimen: adjacent normal tissue. The V and J genes are TRBV7-6 and TRBJ2-3, with D perhaps matching TRBD1 (6 bases). This clonotype was obtained from a female donor with papillary thyroid cancer or a benign thyroid nodule (not recorded which). Some clones in this sample may be carry-over from other donors' samples. The CDR3 here is CASSRWTELTDTQYF. The CDR3 DNA follows: TGTGCCAGCAGCCGGTGGACAGAACTCACAGATACGCAGTATTTT.